This TCR beta chain was identified during a study of CD8 T cells in ankylosing spondylitis. General study results and limits: About 8 highly homologous variants made up a TCR beta motif that seemed to typify ankylosing spondylitis blood.

Trimming removed 8 bases from V and 7 bases from J, with 14 bases in between. Germline CDR1 MNHEY, CDR2 SVGAGI. The CDR3 extends over 12 amino acids. This clonotype has at least ten counts. Its antigen is not identified. TCRdb fed the 5' RACE reads into MiXCR, producing one record per CDR3 protein. The repertoire consists of 300,000 to 350,000 distinct CDR3 sequences, with more than 20% occurring once and the leading ten covering roughly 3.4%. Material for sequencing was blood, either unsorted or a sorted T cell fraction (not recorded which). This clonotype originated in a female donor with ankylosing spondylitis or in good health (not recorded which). J is TRBJ1-1 and V is TRBV6-5; D gene ambiguous. This CDR3 reads CASGVARGEAFF. CDR3 nucleotide sequence: TGTGCCAGCGGAGTCGCTAGAGGTGAAGCTTTCTTT.